Detailed here is one T cell receptor (beta chain). Its matching antigen is unknown. This sample is part of a study of T cell responses to AZD1222 COVID-19 vaccine. Across the whole study: It was second doses at about 4 or about 12 weeks that were pooled.

Study-wide results and limits: Only a handful of people who got AZD1222 tested seropositive at baseline. The sample set comprised mostly white British donors with more females, and clonal diversity was possibly underestimated.

With V trimmed by 1 base and J by 8 bases, 4 bases remained unmatched. Germline CDR1 SGHNT, CDR2 YYREEE (reference sequence). This CDR3 region has 13 residues. Method: immunoSEQ multiplex PCR; TCRdb's copy keeps in-frame clones and lacks some. This table holds roughly 160,000 clones, 91% found once. The chain couples TRBV5-4 to TRBJ1-2; 8 bases are a match to TRBD1. The specimen comprised peripheral blood, sampled on day 0 of AZD1222 vaccination. The receptor was derived from an adult in good health. The CDR3 is CASSLTGGLGYTF. In nucleotides, the CDR3 is TGTGCCAGCAGCTTGACAGGGGGTTTGGGCTACACCTTC.